The entry below describes one TCR beta chain. What it binds is not known. The data were obtained in a study of vaccination effects on CD4 cells after COVID-19. General study results and limits: The study found marked clonal contraction of infection- and vaccine-induced clones late after vaccination.

The assay was immunoSEQ multiplex PCR, and TCRdb's table has in-frame clones only and misses some. The sample carries about 69,000 clones, around two thirds recorded once. Pools of viral peptides were used by the ViraFEST assay to expand antigen-specific CD4+ T cells ahead of sequencing. Cells that had been cultured for ten to eleven days were the source of isolated CD4+ T cells. Subjects were given two BNT162b2 or mRNA-1273 vaccine doses. It was on days 3 and 7 that half the medium was replaced with IL-2 medium. Germline V gives CDR1 LGHNA, CDR2 YNFKEQ. Trimming stripped 2 bases from V and 9 bases from J, with 11 bases between. The CDR3 sequence is 14 residues long.

The chain recombines TRBV4-2 with TRBJ1-6; D is perhaps TRBD1 (5 bases). Source: CD4+ T cells from PBMCs cultured with HCoV-229E spike peptides, taken after COVID-19 vaccination. This clonotype originated in a human donor who received a COVID-19 vaccine. The CDR3 sequence is CASSQNGDGSPLHF. CDR3 DNA: TGTGCCAGCAGCCAAAATGGGGACGGTTCACCCCTCCACTTT.